The rows below give T cell receptor beta chains drawn from one sample of a study of blood T cell repertoires in COVID-19. Method: immunoSEQ multiplex PCR; TCRdb's copy keeps in-frame clones and lacks some. Among 200,000 to 250,000 clones, around 86% were seen once, and the ten largest hold roughly 11%. Specimen: peripheral blood. The receptors were gathered from a man in his fifties with COVID-19, enrolled during active disease. CDR3s include the opening cysteine and the closing phenylalanine or tryptophan. D genes are given only for firm matches. Clone size is given for some rows only: seen once, a few or many times, or a class if the clone is expanded.

V gene	clone size	J gene	D gene	CDR3 DNA	CDR3 protein
TRBV5-4	-	TRBJ1-2	-	TGTGCCAGCAGCTCAGGAATATTGGGGGCCACTAACTATGGCTACACCTTC	CASSSGILGATNYGYTF
TRBV18	-	TRBJ2-7	-	TGTGCCAGCTCACCACCGGCGGGATGGGAGCAGTACTTC	CASSPPAGWEQYF
TRBV7-9	-	TRBJ2-7	-	TGTGCCAGCAGCTTAGGAGAGGGCCGGGAGCAGTACTTC	CASSLGEGREQYF
TRBV7-8	few	TRBJ1-2	-	TGTGCCAGCAGCACGGGGCGGGGTAGTATCTATGGCTACACCTTC	CASSTGRGSIYGYTF
TRBV24-1	-	TRBJ2-1	-	TGTGCCACCAGTGACCCAAGGAGCTCCTACAATGAGCAGTTCTTC	CATSDPRSSYNEQFF
TRBV6-2/TRBV6-3	-	TRBJ1-2	-	TGTGCCAGCAGTTACCCGGGGGATAGAAACTATGGCTACACCTTC	CASSYPGDRNYGYTF
TRBV11-3	-	TRBJ2-2	-	TGTGCCAGCAGCTTAAATCCTACCGGGGAGCTGTTTTTT	CASSLNPTGELFF
TRBV28	-	TRBJ2-7	TRBD1	TGTGCCAGCAGTAGCTTCCGGGACAGGGGAAGCTACGAGCAGTACTTC	CASSSFRDRGSYEQYF
TRBV11-2	-	TRBJ2-3	TRBD2	TGTGCCAGCAGCTTAGATCTCGCTAGCGGGGGGAGCACAGATACGCAGTATTTT	CASSLDLASGGSTDTQYF
TRBV2	many	TRBJ2-7	-	TGTGCCAGCAGTGAAATTGTCAGGGTTTACGAGCAGTACTTC	CASSEIVRVYEQYF
TRBV6-1	few	TRBJ2-3	TRBD2	TGTGCCAGCAGGTCACTAGCGGGGGGCACAGATACGCAGTATTTT	CASRSLAGGTDTQYF
TRBV7-6	-	TRBJ2-1	TRBD2	TGTGCCAGCAGCCCTGGGGAGGGGCGGGGCGCATTTGGAGAGCAGTTCTTC	CASSPGEGRGAFGEQFF
TRBV7-8	few	TRBJ2-2	-	TGTGCCAGCAGCTTAAGGGGGAACACCGGGGAGCTGTTTTTT	CASSLRGNTGELFF
TRBV7-2	-	TRBJ2-2	-	TGTGCCAGCAGCTCCCCAACTAGTACCGGGGAGCTGTTTTTT	CASSSPTSTGELFF
TRBV7-3	many	TRBJ1-1	TRBD1	TGTGCCAGCAGCCTCCAGGGACAGGGGGCTGAAGCTTTCTTT	CASSLQGQGAEAFF
TRBV9	few	TRBJ2-1	TRBD2	TGTGCCAGCAGCGGCGCGAAGAGCGGGAGGGTCGATGAGCAGTTCTTC	CASSGAKSGRVDEQFF
TRBV6-2/TRBV6-3	few	TRBJ1-1	TRBD1	TGTGCCAGCAGTGACCAACAGGGGATTAACACTGAAGCTTTCTTT	CASSDQQGINTEAFF
TRBV6-2/TRBV6-3	-	TRBJ1-5	-	TGTGCCAGCAGTTATGGCAGGGAAAATCAGCCCCAGCATTTT	CASSYGRENQPQHF
TRBV30	-	TRBJ2-3	TRBD1	TGTGCCTGGACCCCCAGGGGGTCTTACACAGATACGCAGTATTTT	CAWTPRGSYTDTQYF
TRBV12-3/TRBV12-4	-	TRBJ1-2	-	TGTGCCAGCAGTCTCCGACAGAGCTACACCTTC	CASSLRQSYTF
TRBV6-2/TRBV6-3	-	TRBJ1-4	TRBD1	TGTGCCAGCAGTTACTCGGCGGGACAGGGATATGAAAAACTGTTTTTT	CASSYSAGQGYEKLFF
TRBV18	-	TRBJ2-1	-	TGTGCCAGCTCAACAACAGTGACCAATGAGCAGTTCTTC	CASSTTVTNEQFF
TRBV6-4	once	TRBJ1-6	-	TGTGCCCCCTCCCCAGCGGGCTATAATTCACCCCTCCACTTT	CAPSPAGYNSPLHF
TRBV7-2	-	TRBJ1-4	-	TGTGCCAGCAGCCGTGCAACTAATGAAAAACTGTTTTTT	CASSRATNEKLFF
TRBV24-1	-	TRBJ2-1	TRBD1	TGTGCCACCAGTGCGACAGGGGGCTACGGCAATGAGCAGTTCTTC	CATSATGGYGNEQFF
TRBV19	-	TRBJ2-7	TRBD2	TGTGCCAGTAGTATAAGGAGCGGGAGCTCCTACGAGCAGTACTTC	CASSIRSGSSYEQYF
TRBV6-2/TRBV6-3	-	TRBJ2-1	TRBD2	TGTGCCAGCAGCATAGCGGGAGAGTTGGTTAATGAGCAGTTCTTC	CASSIAGELVNEQFF
TRBV11-2	few	TRBJ1-4	-	TGTGCCAGCAGCTTGGCAGGGGCGCGTGGTGAAAAACTGTTTTTT	CASSLAGARGEKLFF
TRBV27	-	TRBJ1-5	-	TGTGCCAGCAGTCTCGGTCGAGTTAATCAGCCCCAGCATTTT	CASSLGRVNQPQHF
TRBV7-9	-	TRBJ1-5	TRBD1	TGTGCCAGCAGCTTAGCTGGGACAGGCGGGGGCAATCAGCCCCAGCATTTT	CASSLAGTGGGNQPQHF
TRBV7-6	-	TRBJ2-7	-	TGTGCCAGCAGCCCATCAGAGGGGGGGGAGCAGTACTTC	CASSPSEGGEQYF
TRBV7-2	few	TRBJ2-7	-	TGTGCCAGCAGCTTAGACGACGGAGCCTACGAGCAGTACTTC	CASSLDDGAYEQYF
TRBV4-2	-	TRBJ2-1	-	TGTGCCAGCAGCCGTACCCGGGACTTTAACTACAATGAGCAGTTCTTC	CASSRTRDFNYNEQFF
TRBV7-8	-	TRBJ1-2	-	TGTGCCAGCAGCTTAAGGGGGACACCCGAATGGTACTATGGCTACACCTTC	CASSLRGTPEWYYGYTF
TRBV4-1	-	TRBJ2-1	-	TGCGCCAGCAGTCGGGTAGAGCCCTCCTCCTACAATGAGCAGTTCTTC	CASSRVEPSSYNEQFF
TRBV5-1	-	TRBJ2-5	-	TGCGCCAGCAGCTTGGGAGCAGGCCAAGAGACCCAGTACTTC	CASSLGAGQETQYF
TRBV5-1	-	TRBJ2-7	-	TGCGCCAGCAGCTTGTCTACTTTCCCGCTATACGAGCAGTACTTC	CASSLSTFPLYEQYF
TRBV30	-	TRBJ2-7	-	TGTGCCTGGAGTGGTCAGGCCCACTACGAGCAGTACTTC	CAWSGQAHYEQYF
TRBV7-2	-	TRBJ1-4	TRBD1	TGTGCCAGCAGCTTTCAGGGGGCCGAGGAAAAACTGTTTTTT	CASSFQGAEEKLFF
TRBV9	-	TRBJ1-1	TRBD1	TGTGCCAGCAGTTCCGGGACAGGGGGGGCTTTCTTT	CASSSGTGGAFF
TRBV21-1	-	TRBJ1-6	-	TGTGCCAGCAGCAAGGGCAGGGGTACGAATTCACCCCTCCACTTT	CASSKGRGTNSPLHF
TRBV5-1	-	TRBJ1-2	TRBD1	TGCGCCAGCAGCGACGGGACAGGGGGCGACTATGGCTACACCTTC	CASSDGTGGDYGYTF
TRBV19	-	TRBJ2-7	TRBD1	TGTGCCAGTAGTCCCAGGACAGGACAGGAGCAGTACTTC	CASSPRTGQEQYF